Each of the 29 T cell receptor beta chains below was sequenced from the same sample in a study of cytomegalovirus exposure and HLA in healthy donors. It was with 60 Vbeta and 13 Jbeta primers that the PCR ran. The table came from immunoSEQ multiplex PCR; TCRdb's copy has only in-frame clones and leaves some out. Of around 140,000 clones in the sample, approximately 78% were seen once. The specimen was PBMCs. The receptor set was obtained from a woman younger than 30 in good health and CMV-seropositive.

This clone appeared a few times. The chain links TRBV11-2 to TRBJ2-1; 9 positions agree with TRBD1. The trim removed 4 bases at V and 9 bases at J, leaving 7 bases unmatched. This CDR3 comprises 14 residues. CDR1 SGHAT and CDR2 FQNNGV come from the germline V gene. The CDR3 reads CASSSTGGGFEQFF. DNA of the CDR3: TGTGCCAGCAGCTCAACAGGGGGCGGTTTTGAGCAGTTCTTC.

The chain has TRBV6-1 and TRBJ2-1; D ambiguous. The germline V gene has CDR1 MNHNS and CDR2 SASEGT. There are 13 residues in the CDR3. The germline V and J ends were trimmed by 7 bases and 7 bases, with 14 bases remaining between them. The CDR3 is CASNVDSPNEQFF. CDR3 in DNA: TGTGCCAGCAACGTAGACTCGCCTAATGAGCAGTTCTTC.

The chain couples TRBV19 to TRBJ1-1, with a possible D match to TRBD1 (5 bases). This CDR3 has 14 residues. The V end was cut by 6 bases, the J end by 1 base, with 12 bases between. Germline V gene sequence: CDR1 LNHDA, CDR2 SQIVND (reference sequence). The DNA for the CDR3 is TGTGCCAGTAGATCCCTGACAGAGAACACTGAAGCTTTCTTT. This codes for CASRSLTENTEAFF.

This clone was picked up a small number of times. The gene calls are TRBV5-1 and TRBJ1-2, with D unclear. Trimming cost V 0 bases and J 4 bases, with 10 bases left between them. This CDR3 region has 14 residues. Germline V gene lookup returns CDR1 SGHRS and CDR2 YFSETQ. The CDR3 sequence: CASSLDSSPYGYTF. CDR3 bases: TGCGCCAGCAGCTTGGACAGCAGCCCCTATGGCTACACCTTC.

This chain joins TRBV6-1 and TRBJ1-3; 11 bases agree with TRBD1. V gave up 6 bases and J gave up 4 bases; unmatched junction bases: 5. The CDR3 extends over 15 amino acids. The germline CDR1 and CDR2 sequences are MNHNS and SASEGT. This chain's CDR3 is CASRKGQGDGNTIYF. In DNA form, the CDR3 reads TGTGCCAGCAGGAAGGGACAGGGGGACGGAAACACCATATATTTT.

The chain joins TRBV29-1 to TRBJ1-1; unclear D gene. Trimming took off 3 bases at V and 5 bases at J, with 13 bases between the two ends. Germline CDR1 is SQVTM and CDR2 is ANQGSEA. The CDR3 is made up of 13 amino acids. For the CDR3, the DNA is TGCAGCGTTGAGCCAGGACTAAATACTGAAGCTTTCTTT. Its translation is CSVEPGLNTEAFF.

The chain is built from TRBV7-2 and TRBJ1-2, with D tentatively TRBD1 (5 bases). V was shortened by 7 bases and J by 2 bases, with 20 bases between the two germline ends. The CDR3 contains 16 residues. CDR1 and CDR2 from the germline V gene are SGHTA and FQGNSA. CDR3 sequence: CASIRGAGVRNYGYTF. The CDR3 nucleotides are TGTGCCAGCATCAGAGGGGCGGGGGTTAGAAACTATGGCTACACCTTC.

The rearrangement joins TRBV7-2 to TRBJ1-4; D gene unclear. The CDR3 length is 15 residues. Germline assignment: CDR1 SGHTA and CDR2 FQGNSA. Trimming took off 1 base at V and 8 bases at J, with 14 bases between the two ends. In DNA form, the CDR3 reads TGTGCCAGCAGCTTAGTCCCCCCGGGAAAGGAAAAACTGTTTTTT. This encodes CASSLVPPGKEKLFF.

The genes are TRBV15 and TRBJ1-5, with 9 bases identical to TRBD1. Germline V gives CDR1 LNHNV, CDR2 YYDKDF (reference sequence). The ends lost 2 bases at V and 5 bases at J; junction bases unmatched: 7. The CDR3 spans 16 residues. In DNA form, the CDR3 reads TGTGCCACCAGCAGAACCGGGACAGGGTCCCATCAGCCCCAGCATTTT. Translation: CATSRTGTGSHQPQHF. The full variable domain, rest sourced from reference TRBV15 and TRBJ1-5, is DAMVIQNPRYQVTQFGKPVTLSCSQTLNHNVMYWYQQKSSQAPKLLFHYYDKDFNNEADTPDNFQSRRPNTSFCFLDIRSPGLGDTAMYLCATSRTGTGSHQPQHFGDGTRLSIL.

This rearrangement joins TRBV19 to TRBJ1-2, with D perhaps matching TRBD1 (5 bases). This CDR3 spans 13 amino acids. V was trimmed by 7 bases and J by 4 bases, leaving 13 bases between them. Germline-derived CDR1 and CDR2 are LNHDA and SQIVND (reference sequence). The CDR3 is CASTNDRTYGYTF. The CDR3 DNA reads TGTGCCAGTACCAACGACAGAACCTATGGCTACACCTTC.

V usage is TRBV2 and J usage is TRBJ1-4; no definite D call. CDR1 SNHLY and CDR2 FYNNEI come from the germline V gene. The CDR3 runs 15 residues. Trimming took 3 bases from V and 5 from J, leaving 13 bases between them. CDR3 coding DNA: TGTGCCAGCAGTGACACGTTTGCAGGAAATGAAAAACTGTTTTTT. Its translation: CASSDTFAGNEKLFF.

This chain joins TRBV10-2 and TRBJ2-1, with D uncertain. The CDR3 is 13 residues long. The V end was cut by 2 bases, the J end by 10 bases, with 12 bases between. Per the germline V gene, CDR1 is WSHSY and CDR2 is SAAADI. This CDR3 is CASSERSLREQFF. The CDR3 region has the DNA TGCGCCAGCAGTGAGCGGAGCCTGAGGGAGCAGTTCTTC.

The CDR3 coding sequence is TGTGCCATCAGTGCACAGGGATTCGATGAGCAGTTCTTC. Protein product: CAISAQGFDEQFF. The chain joins TRBV10-3 to TRBJ2-1; a weak D match, TRBD1 (6 bases). This CDR3 spans 13 amino acids. Trimming stripped 4 bases from V and 8 bases from J, with 12 bases between. Germline CDR1 is ENHRY and CDR2 is SYGVKD.

This sequence joins TRBV4-1 and TRBJ2-3; unclear D gene. The CDR3 spans 12 residues. V shed 3 bases and J shed 9 bases, with 10 bases lying between them. Germline CDR1 and CDR2: MGHRA and YSYEKL. The CDR3 protein is CASSHTLGTQYF. The CDR3 region has the DNA TGCGCCAGCAGCCACACTCTAGGAACGCAGTATTTT.

The chain recombines TRBV2 with TRBJ2-7; 7 nucleotides align to TRBD2. The CDR3 consists of 14 residues. The germline CDR1 and CDR2 sequences are SNHLY and FYNNEI. The V and J ends lost 4 bases and 3 bases, in that order; junction bases with no gene match: 6. The CDR3 coding sequence is TGTGCCAGCAGTGTGCAGGGAGGGGACTACGAGCAGTACTTC. Translating it yields CASSVQGGDYEQYF. Supplemented by reference TRBV2 and TRBJ2-7, the full variable domain reads EPEVTQTPSHQVTQMGQEVILRCVPISNHLYFYWYRQILGQKVEFLVSFYNNEISEKSEIFDDQFSVERPDGSNFTLKIRSTKLEDSAMYFCASSVQGGDYEQYFGPGTRLTVT.

As concerns this clone: A read error may produce the germline difference seen at one junction end. The chain links TRBV19 to TRBJ2-2; a possible D gene is TRBD2 (6 bases). This CDR3 is 18 amino acids long. Per germline, CDR1 LNHDA and CDR2 SQIVND (reference sequence). The DNA of the CDR3 is TGCGCAGCGGCAGCGGGTAATTTTTTTGGACTGAACACCGGGGAGCTGTTTTTT. Translation: CAAAAGNFFGLNTGELFF. Supplemented by reference TRBV19 and TRBJ2-2, the full variable domain reads DGGITQSPKYLFRKEGQNVTLSCEQNLNHDAMYWYRQDPGQGLRLIYYSQIVNDFQKGDIAEGYSVSREKKESFPLTVTSAQKNPTAFYLCAAAAGNFFGLNTGELFFGEGSRLTVL.

This clone was seen once. V is TRBV16 and J is TRBJ2-5; tentatively, D is TRBD1 (5 bases). There are 13 residues in the CDR3. Germline V lookup: CDR1 KGHSY, CDR2 FQNENV. With 0 bases removed from V and 10 bases from J, the gap between germline ends came to 12 bases. The CDR3 spells CASSQSAGPLQYF. CDR3 nucleotides: TGTGCCAGCAGCCAATCGGCAGGGCCCCTCCAGTACTTC. The variable domain in full, completed from reference TRBV16 and TRBJ2-5, reads GEEVAQTPKHLVRGEGQKAKLYCAPIKGHSYVFWYQQVLKNEFKFLISFQNENVFDETGMPKERFSAKCLPNSPCSLEIQATKLEDSAVYFCASSQSAGPLQYFGPGTRLLVL.

The V and J genes are TRBV11-2 and TRBJ1-4; D remains unclear. CDR1 and CDR2 from the germline V gene are SGHAT and FQNNGV. The CDR3 consists of 12 residues. V shed 5 bases and J shed 8 bases, with 9 bases lying between them. CDR3 bases: TGTGCCAGCAGCCCCCAGACAGAAAAACTGTTTTTT. This translates into CASSPQTEKLFF. The variable domain in full, completed from reference TRBV11-2 and TRBJ1-4, reads EAGVAQSPRYKIIEKRQSVAFWCNPISGHATLYWYQQILGQGPKLLIQFQNNGVVDDSQLPKDRFSAERLKGVDSTLKIQPAKLEDSAVYLCASSPQTEKLFFGSGTQLSVL.

The V call is TRBV5-1, the J call TRBJ1-6, with a possible D match to TRBD1 (5 bases). CDR1 is SGHRS and CDR2 is YFSETQ in the germline V gene. The CDR3 has 15 amino acids. The V and J ends lost 4 bases and 11 bases respectively, with 19 bases between them. In DNA form, the CDR3 reads TGCGCCAGCAGCACAGGATCACCGGGGGGACCACCCCTCCACTTT. It yields the protein CASSTGSPGGPPLHF.

This clone was observed a few times. The rearrangement uses TRBV30 and TRBJ2-3; 9 bases are a match to TRBD2. The J segment lost 3 bases and the V segment lost 0 bases, leaving 7 bases of the junction unmatched. Looked up from germline, CDR1 is GTSNPN and CDR2 is SVGIG (reference sequence). This CDR3 spans 16 amino acids. CDR3 loop: CAWSVPGAGGTDTQYF. The CDR3 bases are TGTGCCTGGAGTGTACCGGGAGCGGGGGGAACAGATACGCAGTATTTT.

Details on this clone: At one end, the junction sequence differs from germline, possibly due to a read error. This sequence joins TRBV2 and TRBJ2-4; D might be TRBD2 (5 bases). The CDR3 loop spans 11 amino acids. Germline V gives CDR1 SNHLY, CDR2 FYNNEI. The CDR3 region has the DNA TGTGCCAGCAGTGAGCAGAGGGCAGTGGACTTC. It specifies CASSEQRAVDF.

The V and J genes are TRBV18 and TRBJ2-2, with D perhaps matching TRBD2 (6 bases). This CDR3 has 14 amino acids. Germline V CDR1 and CDR2: KGHSH, LQKENI. Between the trimmed V and J ends, which lost 6 bases and 2 bases, there was a span of 10 bases. The CDR3 spells CASSQGLNTGELFF. CDR3 in DNA: TGTGCCAGCTCCCAGGGACTCAACACCGGGGAGCTGTTTTTT. The complete variable domain, with remaining parts taken from reference TRBV18 and TRBJ2-2, reads NAGVMQNPRHLVRRRGQEARLRCSPMKGHSHVYWYRQLPEEGLKFMVYLQKENIIDESGMPKERFSAEFPKEGPSILRIQQVVRGDSAAYFCASSQGLNTGELFFGEGSRLTVL.

This chain connects TRBV5-6 to TRBJ1-1; a possible D gene is TRBD1 (5 bases). V was pared by 3 bases and J by 1 base, with 10 bases between. The CDR3 sequence is 14 residues long. Germline-derived CDR1 and CDR2 are SGHDT and YYEEEE. The CDR3 bases are TGTGCCAGCAGCTATGGGGCCGGGAACACTGAAGCTTTCTTT. Amino acid sequence: CASSYGAGNTEAFF.

Only a few counts were recorded for this clone. The chain links TRBV2 to TRBJ2-2; 8 positions agree with TRBD2. The length of the CDR3 is 15 residues. V gave up 6 bases and J gave up 6 bases; unmatched junction bases: 9. In germline, CDR1 is SNHLY, CDR2 FYNNEI. The CDR3 DNA sequence: TGTGCCAGCAGCGCCAGTCGGGGGGGGTCCGGGGAGCTGTTTTTT. Encoded protein: CASSASRGGSGELFF. The full variable domain, its missing parts supplied by reference TRBV2 and TRBJ2-2, is EPEVTQTPSHQVTQMGQEVILRCVPISNHLYFYWYRQILGQKVEFLVSFYNNEISEKSEIFDDQFSVERPDGSNFTLKIRSTKLEDSAMYFCASSASRGGSGELFFGEGSRLTVL.

The V and J genes are TRBV30 and TRBJ2-7; D perhaps matches TRBD2 (5 bases). This CDR3 region has 11 residues. CDR1 is GTSNPN and CDR2 is SVGIG in the germline V gene (reference sequence). Trimming stripped 2 bases from V and 3 bases from J, with 5 bases between. In DNA, the CDR3 is TGTGCCTGGAGTCGGGGCTACGAGCAGTACTTC. This encodes CAWSRGYEQYF.

The CDR3 DNA reads as TGTGCCTGGAGTTTAACTAGATACGGGAGCGGCGGCGAAAAACTGTTTTTT. Its translation is CAWSLTRYGSGGEKLFF. This chain connects TRBV30 to TRBJ1-4; no firm D call. Germline assignment: CDR1 GTSNPN and CDR2 SVGIG (reference sequence). The CDR3 contains 17 residues. Trimming pared 2 bases from V and 8 bases from J, leaving 24 bases between.

This chain connects TRBV6-5 to TRBJ2-7; the match to TRBD2 covers 11 bases. Germline trimming cut 7 bases from V and 6 bases from J; bases unmatched to any gene: 11. CDR1 and CDR2 (germline): MNHEY, SVGAGI. CDR3 length equals 15 residues. In nucleotides, the CDR3 is TGTGCCAGCAAACTAGCGGGGGCCTCTAAAAGCGAGCAGTACTTC. It encodes CASKLAGASKSEQYF.

This clone was picked up one time. The chain carries TRBV27 and TRBJ1-1; D is possibly TRBD1 (6 bases). Germline V gives CDR1 MNHEY, CDR2 SMNVEV (reference sequence). This CDR3 has 13 residues. Trimming removed 5 bases at V and 5 bases at J, with 12 bases between. This CDR3 reads CASSIGQLTEAFF. The CDR3 DNA is TGTGCCAGCAGTATAGGACAGCTGACTGAAGCTTTCTTT.

For this clone: No conserved phenylalanine or tryptophan ends this CDR3, so it is likely a read error. This sequence joins TRBV10-2 and TRBJ2-2; 11 bases are a match to TRBD2. After removal of 5 bases from V and 4 bases from J, the junction contained 3 bases not matched to a gene. CDR1 and CDR2 from the germline V gene are WSHSY and SAAADI. This CDR3 has 15 amino acids. The CDR3 spells CASSSGTSGTGELFL. The CDR3 nucleotides read TGCGCCAGCAGTTCCGGGACTAGCGGCACCGGGGAGCTGTTTTTG.